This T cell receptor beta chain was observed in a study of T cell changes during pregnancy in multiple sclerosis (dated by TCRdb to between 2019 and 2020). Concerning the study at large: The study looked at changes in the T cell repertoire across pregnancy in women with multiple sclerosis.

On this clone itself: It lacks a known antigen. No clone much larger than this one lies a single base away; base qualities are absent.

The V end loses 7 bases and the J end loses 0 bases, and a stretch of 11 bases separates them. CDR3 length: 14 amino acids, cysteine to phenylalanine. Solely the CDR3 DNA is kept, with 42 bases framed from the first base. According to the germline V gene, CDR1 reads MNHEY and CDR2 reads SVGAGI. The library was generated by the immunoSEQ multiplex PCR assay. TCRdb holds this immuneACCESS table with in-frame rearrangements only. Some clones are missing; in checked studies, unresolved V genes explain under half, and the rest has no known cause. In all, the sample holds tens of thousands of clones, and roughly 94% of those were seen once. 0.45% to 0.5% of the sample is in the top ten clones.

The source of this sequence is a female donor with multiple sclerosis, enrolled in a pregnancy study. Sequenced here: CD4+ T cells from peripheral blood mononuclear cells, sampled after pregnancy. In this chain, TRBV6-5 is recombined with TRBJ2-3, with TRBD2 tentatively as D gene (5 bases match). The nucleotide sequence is TGTGCCAGCAAGAGGGAGCTTAGCACAGATACGCAGTATTTT. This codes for CASKRELSTDTQYF.